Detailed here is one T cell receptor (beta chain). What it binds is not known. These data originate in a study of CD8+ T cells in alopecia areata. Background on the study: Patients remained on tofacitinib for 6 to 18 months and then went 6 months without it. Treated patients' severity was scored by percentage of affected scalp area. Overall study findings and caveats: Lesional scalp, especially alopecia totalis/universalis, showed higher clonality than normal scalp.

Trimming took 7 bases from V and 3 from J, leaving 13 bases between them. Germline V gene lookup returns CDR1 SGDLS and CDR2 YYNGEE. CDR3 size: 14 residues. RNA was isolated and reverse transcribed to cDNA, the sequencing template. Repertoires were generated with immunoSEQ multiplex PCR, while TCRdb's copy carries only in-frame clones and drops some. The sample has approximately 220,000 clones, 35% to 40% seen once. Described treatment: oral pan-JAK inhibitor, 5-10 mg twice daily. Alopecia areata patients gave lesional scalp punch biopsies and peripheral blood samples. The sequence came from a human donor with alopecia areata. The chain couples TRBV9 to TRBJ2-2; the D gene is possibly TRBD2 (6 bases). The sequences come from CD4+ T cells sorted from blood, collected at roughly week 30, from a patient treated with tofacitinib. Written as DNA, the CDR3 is TGTGCCAGCCGCGGGATTGAGGACACCGGGGAGCTGTTTTTT. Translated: CASRGIEDTGELFF.